This T cell receptor beta chain came from a study of identical twins (dated by TCRdb to the mid-2010s). Study-wide context: The study deep-sequenced TCR alpha and beta repertoires from monozygotic twins, unrelated adults of various ages and cord blood to test whether fetal clonotypes persist. To rule out contamination, replicate twin experiments were performed at different times with different library preparation protocols.

Only healthy Caucasian donors were included. Three pairs of female monozygotic twins, all aged about 18 to 30 years, made up the twin cohort. RNA for TCR libraries was isolated from peripheral blood mononuclear cells. Results the study describes overall, beyond this receptor: Fewer insertions were carried by abundant cord blood beta clonotypes, a similar but weaker trend appeared in young adult naive repertoires, and no such trend appeared in memory repertoires. A weaker excess of twin sharing was found in beta out-of-frame sequences because the signal-to-noise ratio was lowered by fewer shared sequences. Invariant T cells such as MAIT and iNKT could partly confound zero-insertion analyses, though diverse VJ usage argued against this for most clonotypes. Out-of-frame TCR alpha sequences shared between twins showed an excess of low generation-probability sequences compared with coincidental sharing between unrelated individuals. Recombination models systematically underestimated out-of-frame TCR alpha sharing in monozygotic twins but agreed with sharing between unrelated individuals. Because the same donors could not be followed over many years, conclusions were based on cross-sectional statistical analysis.

This clonotype was seen ten or more times. It lacks a known antigen. Nothing much larger sits one base from this clone, and base qualities are not available. V loses 4 bases of germline sequence and J loses 3 bases, and the interval between the two ends is 7 bases. The CDR3, cysteine through phenylalanine, is 13 amino acids long. CDR3 DNA only is kept here, 39 bases in frame from base 1. Receptor amplification or capture employed 5' RACE. This sample was sequenced with an Illumina HiSeq 2000. Template switching added a universal primer binding site, and the final cDNA carried a unique molecular identifier that allowed TCR cDNA molecules to be counted accurately. Specific primers in the conserved constant-segment region were used to synthesize first-strand cDNA for the TCR alpha and beta chains. To control for contamination, every cDNA library carried two barcodes: a SMART-Mk sample barcode plus Illumina barcodes. Two successive PCR steps introduced TruSeq adapter sequences along with Illumina sample barcodes. The TCR alpha and beta cDNA libraries were sequenced on the Illumina HiSeq platform using custom primers. From the authors' description of their analysis: MiGEC processed the raw reads to extract unique molecular identifiers, while MiXCR was used to determine the CDR3 positions. For each individual, recombination models were inferred using an EM algorithm with the repgenHMM and IGoR tools. Shared clonotypes were analyzed with the tcR package in R, and sharing was normalized by the product of cloneset sizes. Out-of-frame nonproductive sequences were analyzed to study raw recombination free of thymic and clonal selection effects. In TCRdb, the public reads were trimmed at Q25 with fastp and aligned with MiXCR, with productive beta chains retained. Entries are consolidated by CDR3 protein sequence, retaining the most common genes and DNA. TCRdb assigned the V and J calls; the authors' analysis was not used. This sample holds approximately 590,000 distinct CDR3 sequences; approximately 10% were observed only once. The ten largest clones add up to roughly 3% of the sample.

In addition, the sample was reused for a study of yellow fever vaccine responses in identical twins. As noted in the second study: According to the authors, the vaccine-induced T cell response in identical twins seemed to be partly convergent and partly specific to each individual. In identical twins, the study followed T cell clones that responded to the vaccine with precision.

Specimen: PBMCs. This clonotype was sampled from a woman between 18 and 29 years old in good health. The chain is assembled from TRBV12-3 or TRBV12-4 and TRBJ1-5; perhaps TRBD1 is the D gene, with 5 bases matching. CDR3 region: CASSYGTNQPQHF. The sequenced DNA: TGTGCCAGCAGTTACGGGACCAATCAGCCCCAGCATTTT.